This T cell receptor (beta chain) appears in the sequencing data of a study of blood T cell repertoires in COVID-19. The V gene end was trimmed by 7 bases and the J gene end by 0 bases; junction bases not matched to a gene: 4. This CDR3 spans 15 amino acids. The germline gives CDR1 LGHNT, CDR2 FRNRAP. TCRdb keeps only in-frame clones here, not all; method: immunoSEQ multiplex PCR. The table lists approximately 340,000 clones, approximately 91% of them singletons. The specimen sequenced was PBMCs or T cells enriched from blood (not recorded which). The J gene is TRBJ2-3, the V gene TRBV12-5; 10 positions agree with TRBD1. The source of this sequence is a woman in her 40s who had been exposed to COVID-19. The CDR3 reads CASAQGQGSTDTQYF. CDR3 nucleotides: TGTGCTAGTGCCCAGGGACAGGGGAGCACAGATACGCAGTATTTT.